This paragraph covers one T cell receptor beta chain sequence. The antigen it binds to is not known. No per-base quality is available; no much larger clone lies one base away. Magnetic bead negative selection was used to isolate untouched CD4+ T cells from Ficoll-separated PBMC, with an average purity of approximately 98%. Magnetic beads were used to isolate untouched CD4+ T cells from Ficoll-separated PBMC, giving about 97.7% purity with negligible CD8+ contamination. Peripheral blood mononuclear cells came from the buffy coats of three healthy blood donors. All three donors were CMV seronegative. The DNeasy Blood & Tissue Kit was used for extraction of genomic DNA. For each subject, genomic DNA from sorted CD137+CD4+ cells and from pre-culture CD4+ baseline samples underwent TCRB sequencing. The immunoSEQ multiplex PCR, with forward primers for 54 TRBV segments and reverse primers for 13 TRBJ segments, was used to amplify TCRB CDR3 regions. Deep resolution, with a target of 200,000 T cell genomes, was applied to the sequencing of pre-culture CD4+ samples. Amplicons were sequenced on an Illumina HiSeq System, producing 87 bp reads covering the CDR3. For the original study's pipeline: PCR and sequencing errors in the reads were corrected, and alignment to IMGT reference sequences was used to define CDR3 regions. Synthetic template pools were used to estimate counts of templates and unique rearrangements. Clonality was computed as 1 minus Pielou's evenness. The Daley-Smith estimator was used to estimate richness. Repertoire overlap was measured with Morisita's index. Clones present in cultured samples but not detected in the pre-culture repertoire of the same donor were defined as low-abundance clones. Drawn from immuneACCESS, this table holds only the in-frame rearrangements with V and J called that TCRdb kept. Clones are partly lost; checked studies trace under half to an unresolved V gene and leave the rest unexplained. D and trimming were read from the DNA, whereas the V and J calls and clone size are those reported in that table. The sample records 65,000 to 90,000 clones, roughly 78% of which are singletons. The top ten constitute 1.5% to 2% of the sample.

The data are from a study of T cell repertoires and HLA-DP antigens (dated by TCRdb to between 2018 and 2020). A note on the overall study: Using HeLa cells transduced to present allogeneic HLA-DP, the study set up an in vitro model of CD4+ T cell alloreactivity. Compared with self, one alloantigen differed at one amino acid in the peptide-binding groove and the other differed at under 13, modelling structurally similar versus dissimilar alloantigens. Of the three donors, two were male and one was female, with ages ranging from the 18-to-29 band to the 60-to-69 band. An average DNA input of around 220 ng was used for sorted CD137+CD4+ samples, compared with roughly 1,300 ng for pre-culture CD4+ samples. Beyond this particular receptor, the publication reports: Limitations were identified as the inclusion of only a few donors, the use of a non-physiological HeLa antigen-presenting system, and the use of total CD4+ responder cells. Separate analysis of naive and memory CD4+ repertoires was not performed. Clonality of sorted CD137+ cells was similar against both alloantigens (around 0.41) and much higher than in pre-culture samples (approximately 0.04). Average cumulative frequency of clones undetected before culture was around 39% against one allele and 50.6% against the other.

There are 14 amino acids in the CDR3, from cysteine to phenylalanine inclusive. The CDR3 DNA has 42 bases and is translated from base 1. From the germline V gene (reference sequence), CDR1 is GTSNPN and CDR2 is SVGIG. Trimmed from V: 3 bases; trimmed from J: 7 bases; junction bases lacking a gene match: 8. This receptor chain uses TRBV30 and TRBJ1-2; TRBD1 lines up with 10 middle nucleotides. Sequenced material: CD4+ T cells from PBMCs. This receptor was taken from a man in his sixties in good health and CMV-seronegative. The DNA sequence is given as TGTGCCTGGAGGCCGGGACAGGGGATCGGTGGCTACACCTTC. It encodes CAWRPGQGIGGYTF.